These 9 T cell receptor beta chains came from one sample sequenced in a study of blood T cell repertoires in COVID-19. Clones were sequenced by immunoSEQ multiplex PCR, and TCRdb holds only the in-frame ones, with some missing. The sample comprises 250,000 to 300,000 clones, about nine tenths of which are singletons, and around 3.5% rests with the top ten. The source material was peripheral blood. These receptor sequences come from a woman aged 40 to 50 with acute or convalescent COVID-19.

The chain couples TRBV7-2 to TRBJ2-1; D unclear. From germline, CDR1 is SGHTA and CDR2 FQGNSA. The CDR3 has 13 residues. The V and J ends lost 5 bases and 4 bases respectively, with 9 bases between them. The DNA of the CDR3 is TGTGCCAGCAGCCCGAACGGTTACAATGAGCAGTTCTTC. It encodes CASSPNGYNEQFF.

The chain combines TRBV7-2 with TRBJ1-2; TRBD1 is a possible D gene (6 bases). V dropped 5 bases and J dropped 4 bases, with 11 bases sitting between them. The CDR3 runs 13 residues. CDR1 SGHTA and CDR2 FQGNSA come from the germline V gene. Here the CDR3 reads CASSPDRSYGYTF. CDR3 in DNA: TGTGCCAGCAGCCCGGACAGATCCTATGGCTACACCTTC.

The table lists this clone with a count of one. CDR3 sequence (DNA): TGTGCCAGTACCACAGTGTTCCAGCGGGGGACCCCCAATGAGCAGTTCTTC. It yields the protein CASTTVFQRGTPNEQFF. This sequence joins TRBV19 and TRBJ2-1, with 8 bases that match TRBD2. With V trimmed by 7 bases and J by 6 bases, 17 bases remained unmatched. The germline CDR1 and CDR2 sequences are LNHDA and SQIVND (reference sequence). The CDR3 is 17 residues long.

The chain combines TRBV2 with TRBJ2-3; D uncertain. In germline, CDR1 is SNHLY, CDR2 FYNNEI. The CDR3 consists of 12 residues. V gave up 7 bases and J gave up 2 bases, with 7 bases separating them. For the CDR3, the DNA is TGTGCCAGCATTAGAGACACAGATACGCAGTATTTT. Protein sequence: CASIRDTDTQYF.

This chain joins TRBV6-6 and TRBJ2-5; TRBD1 aligns across 8 bases. Germline-derived CDR1 and CDR2 are MNHNY and SVGAGI (reference sequence). This CDR3 contains 17 residues. Trimming at V came to 5 bases and at J to 1 base, leaving 12 bases not matched to a gene. For the CDR3, the DNA is TGTGCCAGCAGTCCGGGATGGGGACAGGCGACCCAAGAGACCCAGTACTTC. Translated: CASSPGWGQATQETQYF.

The gene calls are TRBV18 and TRBJ2-3; TRBD1 agrees at 7 bases. The CDR3 runs 14 residues. V lost 4 bases, J lost 3 bases, and 4 bases stayed unmatched. The germline V gene has CDR1 KGHSH and CDR2 LQKENI. The chain's CDR3 is CASSHEQGTDTQYF. Written as DNA, the CDR3 is TGTGCCAGCTCACACGAACAGGGGACAGATACGCAGTATTTT.

J is TRBJ2-3 and V is TRBV13; 12 nucleotides align to TRBD2. J lost 7 bases, V lost 1 base, and 3 bases had no gene match. Germline V gene sequence: CDR1 PRHDT, CDR2 FYEKMQ (reference sequence). This CDR3 is built from 15 residues. Written as DNA, the CDR3 is TGTGCCAGCAGCTTAGAGGGACTAGCGGGCAATACGCAGTATTTT. Translating gives CASSLEGLAGNTQYF.

The chain links TRBV12-5 to TRBJ1-1; 8 positions match TRBD1. The junction had 10 bases not matched to a gene; V was cut back by 3 bases and J by 4 bases. Germline loops: CDR1 LGHNT, CDR2 FRNRAP. The CDR3 loop spans 16 amino acids. The CDR3 loop is CASGFWTGKGSTEAFF. CDR3 in DNA: TGTGCTAGTGGTTTCTGGACAGGGAAAGGGAGCACTGAAGCTTTCTTT.

The chain uses TRBV3-1 (or the pseudogene TRBV3-2) and TRBJ2-1; D uncertain. V lost 0 bases and J lost 14, with 14 bases in between. The CDR3 totals 13 residues. Looked up from germline, CDR1 is LGHDT and CDR2 is YNNKEL (reference sequence). CDR3 loop: CASSQDGQFYEFF. CDR3 sequence (DNA): TGTGCCAGCAGCCAAGATGGGCAGTTCTATGAGTTCTTC.